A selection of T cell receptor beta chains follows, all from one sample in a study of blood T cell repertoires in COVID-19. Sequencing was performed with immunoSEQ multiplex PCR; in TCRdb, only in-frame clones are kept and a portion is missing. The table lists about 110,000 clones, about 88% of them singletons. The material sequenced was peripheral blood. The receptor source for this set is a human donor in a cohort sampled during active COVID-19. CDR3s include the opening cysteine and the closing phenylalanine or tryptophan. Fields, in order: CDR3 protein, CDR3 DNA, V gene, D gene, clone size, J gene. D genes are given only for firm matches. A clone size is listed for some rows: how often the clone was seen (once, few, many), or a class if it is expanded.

CDR3: CASRLAGGPLGEQYF
DNA: TGTGCCAGCCGGCTAGCGGGGGGGCCCCTGGGCGAGCAGTACTTC
V: TRBV27
D: TRBD2
size: -
J: TRBJ2-7

CDR3: CASSPEGNTGELFF
DNA: TGTGCCAGCAGCCCTGAGGGGAACACCGGGGAGCTGTTTTTT
V: TRBV5-5
D: -
size: -
J: TRBJ2-2

CDR3: CASSLTGGGDTIYF
DNA: TGTGCCAGCAGCCTAACAGGGGGCGGTGACACCATATATTTT
V: TRBV7-3
D: TRBD1
size: -
J: TRBJ1-3

CDR3: CASSLPSSGGNNEQFF
DNA: TGTGCCAGCAGTTTGCCAAGTAGCGGGGGAAACAATGAGCAGTTCTTC
V: TRBV28
D: TRBD2
size: -
J: TRBJ2-1

CDR3: CASSVSGSTYEQYF
DNA: TGTGCCAGCTCAGTTTCCGGTTCGACCTACGAGCAGTACTTC
V: TRBV18
D: -
size: -
J: TRBJ2-7

CDR3: CASSRRGAYEQYF
DNA: TGTGCCAGCAGCCGACGGGGGGCCTACGAGCAGTACTTC
V: TRBV11-2
D: TRBD2
size: medium-sized
J: TRBJ2-7

CDR3: CASSQAQGAQWEQFF
DNA: TGCGCCAGCAGCCAAGCCCAGGGGGCTCAGTGGGAGCAGTTCTTC
V: TRBV4-1
D: TRBD1
size: -
J: TRBJ2-1

CDR3: CASSPSLEVAYEQYF
DNA: TGTGCCAGCTCACCTTCTCTGGAGGTGGCCTACGAGCAGTACTTC
V: TRBV18
D: -
size: -
J: TRBJ2-7

CDR3: CASRGATGGGTEAFF
DNA: TGTGCCAGCAGGGGGGCTACAGGGGGCGGCACTGAAGCTTTCTTT
V: TRBV6-5
D: TRBD1
size: -
J: TRBJ1-1

CDR3: CASSGGANEKLFF
DNA: TGTGCCAGCAGCGGGGGGGCTAATGAAAAACTGTTTTTT
V: TRBV7-9
D: -
size: -
J: TRBJ1-4

CDR3: CASSQGQGMSGYTF
DNA: TGTGCCAGCAGCCAGGGACAGGGGATGTCTGGCTACACCTTC
V: TRBV16
D: TRBD1
size: -
J: TRBJ1-2

CDR3: CASNGQITDTQYF
DNA: TGTGCCAGCAACGGACAGATCACAGATACGCAGTATTTT
V: TRBV2
D: -
size: -
J: TRBJ2-3

CDR3: CASSASLEETQYF
DNA: TGTGCCAGCAGCGCAAGCCTGGAAGAGACCCAGTACTTC
V: TRBV7-9
D: -
size: -
J: TRBJ2-5

CDR3: CASSQDWLYEQYF
DNA: TGTGCCAGCAGCCAAGATTGGCTGTACGAGCAGTACTTC
V: TRBV14
D: -
size: -
J: TRBJ2-7

CDR3: CASSRMGQGLADTQYF
DNA: TGCGCCAGCAGCCGTATGGGACAGGGGTTAGCAGATACGCAGTATTTT
V: TRBV5-1
D: TRBD1
size: -
J: TRBJ2-3

CDR3: CASSYSPGNYEQYF
DNA: TGTGCCAGCAGTTACTCTCCAGGGAATTACGAGCAGTACTTC
V: TRBV6-5
D: -
size: -
J: TRBJ2-7

CDR3: CASSLAYGNTEAFF
DNA: TGTGCCAGCAGCTTGGCCTACGGGAACACTGAAGCTTTCTTT
V: TRBV5-6
D: -
size: few
J: TRBJ1-1

CDR3: CASTYSTFPFSYNEQFF
DNA: TGTGCCAGCACCTATAGCACCTTCCCCTTTTCTTACAATGAGCAGTTCTTC
V: TRBV28
D: -
size: -
J: TRBJ2-1

CDR3: CAISEGANEQFF
DNA: TGTGCCATCAGTGAGGGGGCCAATGAGCAGTTCTTC
V: TRBV10-3
D: -
size: -
J: TRBJ2-1

CDR3: CASSLRDTHNSPLHF
DNA: TGTGCCAGCTCACTCCGGGACACCCATAATTCACCCCTCCACTTT
V: TRBV18
D: -
size: -
J: TRBJ1-6

CDR3: CASSPGQFGAKNIQYF
DNA: TGTGCCAGCAGCCCTGGACAGTTTGGAGCCAAAAACATTCAGTACTTC
V: TRBV7-9
D: -
size: -
J: TRBJ2-4

CDR3: CASSPGDRVSNEQFF
DNA: TGTGCCAGCTCACCGGGGGACAGGGTAAGCAATGAGCAGTTCTTC
V: TRBV18
D: TRBD1
size: -
J: TRBJ2-1

CDR3: CASSSGTLSNEQFF
DNA: TGCGCCAGCAGCTCCGGGACTCTCTCTAATGAGCAGTTCTTC
V: TRBV5-1
D: -
size: -
J: TRBJ2-1

CDR3: CSVEILGREGAYEQYF
DNA: TGCAGCGTTGAAATTCTAGGGCGGGAGGGTGCCTACGAGCAGTACTTC
V: TRBV29-1
D: TRBD2
size: -
J: TRBJ2-7

CDR3: CASRGTVTGNTIYF
DNA: TGTGCCAGCAGGGGGACAGTTACTGGAAACACCATATATTTT
V: TRBV6-5
D: TRBD1
size: -
J: TRBJ1-3

CDR3: CASSPGRAYEQYF
DNA: TGTGCCAGCAGCCCGGGGAGGGCCTACGAGCAGTACTTC
V: TRBV4-2
D: TRBD2
size: -
J: TRBJ2-7

CDR3: CASGGVAGGGEQFF
DNA: TGCGCCAGCGGGGGGGTAGCGGGAGGCGGGGAGCAGTTCTTC
V: TRBV4-1
D: TRBD2
size: -
J: TRBJ2-1

CDR3: CASSFRSTGDPYEQYF
DNA: TGTGCCAGCAGTTTTAGGTCGACAGGGGACCCCTACGAGCAGTACTTC
V: TRBV2
D: TRBD1
size: -
J: TRBJ2-7

CDR3: CASSSLLGNTIYF
DNA: TGTGCCAGTAGTTCCCTCCTGGGAAACACCATATATTTT
V: TRBV19
D: -
size: -
J: TRBJ1-3

CDR3: CASSILGAGNSPLHF
DNA: TGTGCCAGTAGTATTTTAGGGGCCGGTAATTCACCCCTCCACTTT
V: TRBV19
D: -
size: -
J: TRBJ1-6

CDR3: CATSDLIGQNTEAFF
DNA: TGTGCCACCAGTGATTTGATTGGACAGAACACTGAAGCTTTCTTT
V: TRBV24-1
D: -
size: -
J: TRBJ1-1

CDR3: CASSPDRNEKLFF
DNA: TGCGCCAGCAGCCCCGACAGGAATGAAAAACTGTTTTTT
V: TRBV10-1
D: -
size: -
J: TRBJ1-4

CDR3: CASSLSRTGKETQYF
DNA: TGTGCCAGCAGTTTATCCCGGACAGGGAAAGAGACCCAGTACTTC
V: TRBV27
D: TRBD1
size: -
J: TRBJ2-5

CDR3: CASSLGAGVDEQYF
DNA: TGTGCCAGCAGCTTAGGGGCAGGGGTTGACGAGCAGTACTTC
V: TRBV7-9
D: -
size: -
J: TRBJ2-7

CDR3: CASSTGLAIQYF
DNA: TGTGCCAGCAGCACGGGTCTCGCCATTCAGTACTTC
V: TRBV5-6
D: -
size: -
J: TRBJ2-4

CDR3: CASSPDRDREDREYGYTF
DNA: TGTGCCAGCAGCCCGGACCGGGACAGGGAGGACAGGGAATATGGCTACACCTTC
V: TRBV7-6
D: TRBD1
size: -
J: TRBJ1-2

CDR3: CASRFLTGPTDTQYF
DNA: TGTGCCAGCAGGTTCCTGACAGGGCCAACAGATACGCAGTATTTT
V: TRBV11-2
D: TRBD1
size: -
J: TRBJ2-3

CDR3: CASSPRTGGQDTQYF
DNA: TGTGCCAGCTCACCACGGACGGGGGGGCAGGATACGCAGTATTTT
V: TRBV18
D: TRBD2
size: -
J: TRBJ2-3

CDR3: CASSVRGGGNQPQHF
DNA: TGTGCCAGCAGCGTCCGGGGGGGTGGCAATCAGCCCCAGCATTTT
V: TRBV28
D: -
size: -
J: TRBJ1-5

CDR3: CASSLRRTNTGELFF
DNA: TGTGCCAGCAGCTTAAGGCGGACGAACACCGGGGAGCTGTTTTTT
V: TRBV7-9
D: -
size: few
J: TRBJ2-2

CDR3: CASRQGQYGYTF
DNA: TGTGCCAGCAGGCAGGGTCAGTATGGCTACACCTTC
V: TRBV6-5
D: -
size: -
J: TRBJ1-2

CDR3: CASSQDPGQGNSPLHF
DNA: TGCGCCAGCAGCCAAGATCCCGGACAGGGTAATTCACCCCTCCACTTT
V: TRBV4-1
D: TRBD1
size: -
J: TRBJ1-6

CDR3: CASSEQGRAGNTIYF
DNA: TGTGCCAGCAGTGAACAGGGGAGAGCTGGAAACACCATATATTTT
V: TRBV6-1
D: -
size: -
J: TRBJ1-3

CDR3: CASSPHSGPATYEQYF
DNA: TGTGCCAGTAGTCCCCATAGCGGGCCTGCCACCTACGAGCAGTACTTC
V: TRBV19
D: TRBD2
size: once
J: TRBJ2-7

CDR3: CASSVGTGGARTEAFF
DNA: TGTGCCAGCAGTGTGGGGACAGGGGGCGCGCGGACTGAAGCTTTCTTT
V: TRBV6-6
D: TRBD1
size: few
J: TRBJ1-1

CDR3: CASSFVTGWGLEAFF
DNA: TGTGCCAGCAGCTTTGTGACCGGGTGGGGACTTGAAGCTTTCTTT
V: TRBV7-9
D: -
size: -
J: TRBJ1-1

CDR3: CASSFQGFNSPLHF
DNA: TGTGCCAGCAGTTTTCAGGGTTTCAATTCACCCCTCCACTTT
V: TRBV27
D: -
size: -
J: TRBJ1-6

CDR3: CASSTHREGREKLFF
DNA: TGTGCCAGCAGCACCCACAGGGAAGGGCGTGAAAAACTGTTTTTT
V: TRBV7-9
D: -
size: -
J: TRBJ1-4

CDR3: CASSSGQTNEKLFF
DNA: TGTGCCAGCAGTTCGGGACAGACTAATGAAAAACTGTTTTTT
V: TRBV28
D: TRBD1
size: -
J: TRBJ1-4

CDR3: CASSQNLGEETQYF
DNA: TGTGCCAGCAGCCAAAACTTAGGGGAAGAGACCCAGTACTTC
V: TRBV3-1/TRBV3-2
D: -
size: -
J: TRBJ2-5

CDR3: CASSSLPGNTIYF
DNA: TGTGCCAGCAGTTCACTACCAGGAAACACCATATATTTT
V: TRBV28
D: -
size: -
J: TRBJ1-3

CDR3: CASSLARPGPDTQYF
DNA: TGCGCCAGCAGCTTGGCCCGTCCTGGGCCAGATACGCAGTATTTT
V: TRBV5-1
D: -
size: -
J: TRBJ2-3

CDR3: CASSAGRLKTQYF
DNA: TGTGCCAGCAGTGCAGGGAGGTTGAAGACCCAGTACTTC
V: TRBV28
D: -
size: once
J: TRBJ2-5

CDR3: CASSVEAVGRGEQYF
DNA: TGTGCCAGCAGCGTAGAAGCGGTAGGGCGAGGCGAGCAGTACTTC
V: TRBV9
D: -
size: -
J: TRBJ2-7

CDR3: CASRKDRAATQYF
DNA: TGTGCCAGCAGGAAAGACAGGGCCGCGACCCAGTACTTC
V: TRBV7-9
D: TRBD1
size: -
J: TRBJ2-5